The rows below give T cell receptor beta chains drawn from one sample of a study of Ad26.COV2.S vaccination and SARS-CoV-2 variants. Measured with immunoSEQ multiplex PCR; TCRdb has only the in-frame clones, and not every one. The profile covers some 640,000 clones, with around 92% appearing a single time and around 1.5% taken by the ten largest. Sequences were derived from peripheral blood, sampled in a trial of Ad26.COV2.S vaccine versus placebo. The receptors here all came from a person aged 18-60 years who received the Ad26.COV2.S COVID-19 vaccine or a placebo. The CDR3 runs from the conserved cysteine through the conserved F or W. A D gene is named only where the DNA matches it firmly.

D gene: TRBD1
J gene: TRBJ1-5
V gene: TRBV6-5
CDR3 protein: CASSEGTGVSQPQHF

D gene: .
J gene: TRBJ2-5
V gene: TRBV19
CDR3 protein: CASSISRDQETQYF

D gene: .
J gene: TRBJ1-4
V gene: TRBV10-3
CDR3 protein: CAISETQGYEKLFF

D gene: .
J gene: TRBJ1-4
V gene: TRBV19
CDR3 protein: CASNWDNEKLFF

D gene: TRBD2
J gene: TRBJ2-7
V gene: TRBV9
CDR3 protein: CASGGAGTYEQYF

D gene: .
J gene: TRBJ2-1
V gene: TRBV2
CDR3 protein: CASRPSGISYNEQFF

D gene: .
J gene: TRBJ1-1
V gene: TRBV2
CDR3 protein: CASSLGRAEAFF

D gene: TRBD1
J gene: TRBJ1-5
V gene: TRBV19
CDR3 protein: CASSIPTGAYQPQHF

D gene: .
J gene: TRBJ1-5
V gene: TRBV18
CDR3 protein: CASSPPDGYNQPQHF

D gene: TRBD1
J gene: TRBJ2-7
V gene: TRBV3-1/TRBV3-2
CDR3 protein: CASSQAPGTGVGEQYF

D gene: .
J gene: TRBJ2-6
V gene: TRBV5-1
CDR3 protein: CASSFVGSGANVLTF

D gene: TRBD2
J gene: TRBJ2-7
V gene: TRBV2
CDR3 protein: CASSAGALREQYF

D gene: .
J gene: TRBJ1-4
V gene: TRBV5-1
CDR3 protein: CASSLGGGDGEKLFF